This entry describes one T cell receptor beta chain. Its antigen is not identified. This record comes from a study of graft-versus-host responses after intestinal transplantation. Study findings and constraints: Allografts of one patient group, those with graft-donor T cell macrochimerism, had high graft-versus-host to host-versus-graft clonal ratios.

The CDR3 sequence is 18 residues long. Trimming took 2 bases from V and 0 from J; bases not matched to a gene: 9. Germline V gives CDR1 PRHDT, CDR2 FYEKMQ (reference sequence). Clones were read by immunoSEQ multiplex PCR, and TCRdb kept only the in-frame ones, dropping some. The table includes approximately 68,000 clones, 90% detected once. The sequence was obtained from a human donor who was the organ donor for an intestinal transplant. The specimen comprised unstimulated CD8+ T cells sorted from spleen or lymph node cells, sampled before transplant. The V and J genes are TRBV13 and TRBJ1-2, with 10 positions matching TRBD1. The CDR3 DNA follows: TGTGCCAGCAGCTTATTTGGGACAGGGGTAGAAGCTAACTATGGCTACACCTTC. It encodes CASSLFGTGVEANYGYTF.